These T cell receptor beta chains were read from a single sample in a study of blood T cell repertoires in COVID-19. Assay: immunoSEQ multiplex PCR; the TCRdb copy retains only in-frame clones and omits some. In the table there are some 150,000 clones, roughly four fifths of which are singletons. The sequencing input was peripheral blood. These receptors were taken from a woman in her forties or fifties with active or convalescent COVID-19. Both conserved end residues are part of each CDR3. D genes are given only for firm matches. Clone sizes are given selectively: once, few, many, or a class where the clone is expanded.

size,J,D,V,CDR3,DNA
.,TRBJ2-1,.,TRBV30,CAWSAGGHNEQFF,TGTGCCTGGAGCGCCGGGGGTCACAATGAGCAGTTCTTC
.,TRBJ2-2,TRBD2,TRBV5-1,CASSPRPGLAGSSNPGELFF,TGCGCCAGCAGCCCAAGGCCGGGACTAGCGGGGTCCTCAAACCCCGGGGAGCTGTTTTTT
once,TRBJ2-5,.,TRBV7-9,CASSLGGSSVQETQYF,TGTGCCAGCAGCTTAGGAGGCTCGAGTGTCCAAGAGACCCAGTACTTC
few,TRBJ2-7,.,TRBV20-1,CSAKLPEQYF,TGCAGTGCTAAACTGCCCGAGCAGTACTTC
.,TRBJ1-2,.,TRBV5-1,CASSLEVQGSSYTF,TGCGCCAGCAGCTTGGAGGTACAGGGTAGTAGCTACACCTTC
.,TRBJ2-5,.,TRBV2,CASTRDTQETQYF,TGTGCCAGCACGAGGGACACTCAAGAGACCCAGTACTTC
.,TRBJ1-1,.,TRBV19,CASQHPHSSKNTEAFF,TGTGCCAGTCAACACCCACACAGCTCCAAGAACACTGAAGCTTTCTTT
.,TRBJ2-3,.,TRBV18,CASSPRLESDTQYF,TGTGCCAGCTCACCAAGACTAGAATCAGATACGCAGTATTTT
.,TRBJ2-1,.,TRBV5-4,CASSTESSSYNEQFF,TGTGCCAGCAGCACGGAGAGTAGCTCCTACAATGAGCAGTTCTTC
.,TRBJ1-2,TRBD1,TRBV19,CASSSGQGWDYGYTF,TGTGCCAGTAGTAGCGGACAGGGCTGGGACTATGGCTACACCTTC
.,TRBJ1-5,TRBD1,TRBV6-5,CASRRGQGGNQPQHF,TGTGCCAGCAGAAGAGGACAGGGCGGCAATCAGCCCCAGCATTTT
.,TRBJ2-5,.,TRBV2,CASSLGRSGETQYF,TGTGCCAGCAGTCTCGGACGGTCGGGGGAGACCCAGTACTTC
few,TRBJ2-1,.,TRBV19,CASSIKAGSYNEQFF,TGTGCCAGTAGTATAAAAGCGGGCTCCTACAATGAGCAGTTCTTC
.,TRBJ1-5,.,TRBV7-6,CASSHKRDQPQHF,TGTGCCAGCAGCCATAAACGGGATCAGCCCCAGCATTTT
.,TRBJ1-4,TRBD1,TRBV6-1,CASSEGDRGRSEKLFF,TGTGCCAGCAGTGAAGGGGACAGGGGCAGGAGTGAAAAACTGTTTTTT
.,TRBJ1-5,.,TRBV2,CASSEDSHSNQPQHF,TGTGCCAGCAGTGAAGACAGCCACAGCAATCAGCCCCAGCATTTT
.,TRBJ2-7,.,TRBV21-1,CASSPTYTGTPVSAYEQYF,TGTGCCAGCAGCCCTACTTACACCGGGACACCAGTTTCCGCCTACGAGCAGTACTTC
.,TRBJ2-7,.,TRBV7-8,CASSSTPGVISEQYF,TGTGCCAGCAGCTCTACGCCAGGGGTGATTTCCGAGCAGTACTTC
.,TRBJ2-7,TRBD2,TRBV7-3,CASSLSGVAYEQYF,TGTGCCAGCAGCCTTAGCGGGGTGGCCTACGAGCAGTACTTC
.,TRBJ1-4,.,TRBV6-5,CASSYLQINEKLFF,TGTGCCAGCAGTTACCTGCAGATAAATGAAAAACTGTTTTTT
.,TRBJ2-7,.,TRBV6-2/TRBV6-3,CASSSRGTYEQYF,TGTGCCAGCAGTTCTAGGGGGACCTACGAGCAGTACTTC
many,TRBJ2-1,.,TRBV19,CASSIQGLRDNEQFF,TGTGCCAGTAGTATACAGGGCCTCCGGGACAATGAGCAGTTCTTC
.,TRBJ2-1,TRBD2,TRBV28,CASSFNLAGGFEQFF,TGTGCCAGCAGTTTTAACCTAGCGGGAGGGTTTGAGCAGTTCTTC
.,TRBJ1-2,.,TRBV2,CASSEGGRLGGYTF,TGTGCCAGCAGTGAAGGGGGCAGGCTTGGAGGCTACACCTTC
.,TRBJ2-7,TRBD1,TRBV6-1,CASSEAWTGGAYEQYF,TGTGCCAGCAGTGAAGCTTGGACAGGGGGCGCCTACGAGCAGTACTTC
.,TRBJ1-2,.,TRBV10-3,CAIKSGGWVGGYTF,TGTGCCATCAAGTCTGGGGGGTGGGTGGGGGGCTACACCTTC
.,TRBJ2-5,TRBD2,TRBV6-4,CASSDSQAGLQETQYF,TGTGCCAGCAGTGACTCTCAAGCGGGACTTCAAGAGACCCAGTACTTC
few,TRBJ1-4,.,TRBV7-5,CVRSSPGQGVEKLFF,TGTGTCAGAAGCTCTCCGGGACAGGGAGTGGAAAAACTGTTTTTT
.,TRBJ1-4,TRBD1,TRBV18,CASSRDRGNEKLFF,TGTGCCAGCTCACGGGACAGGGGTAATGAAAAACTGTTTTTT
.,TRBJ1-3,.,TRBV7-6,CASSFGGSGNTIYF,TGTGCCAGCAGCTTCGGGGGTTCTGGAAACACCATATATTTT
.,TRBJ2-3,.,TRBV7-2,CASHSSTDTQYF,TGTGCCAGCCACAGTAGCACAGATACGCAGTATTTT
few,TRBJ2-7,TRBD1,TRBV6-5,CASRSGTGGYEQYF,TGTGCCAGCAGATCCGGGACAGGGGGCTACGAGCAGTACTTC
.,TRBJ1-1,TRBD1,TRBV7-3,CASSVDIGGANTEAFF,TGTGCCAGCAGCGTTGATATAGGGGGCGCGAACACTGAAGCTTTCTTT
once,TRBJ1-4,.,TRBV6-1,CASSEGGGNKEKLFF,TGTGCCAGCAGTGAAGGGGGCGGAAATAAGGAAAAACTGTTTTTT
.,TRBJ2-7,TRBD2,TRBV4-3,CASSPWTSPDEQYF,TGCGCCAGCAGCCCCTGGACTAGCCCTGACGAACAGTACTTC
.,TRBJ2-5,.,TRBV19,CASSRQGRGGTQYF,TGTGCCAGTTCGAGACAGGGCCGGGGGGGGACCCAGTACTTC
.,TRBJ1-1,TRBD1,TRBV5-1,CASSERDRTEMNTEAFF,TGCGCCAGCAGCGAACGGGACAGGACAGAAATGAACACTGAAGCTTTCTTT
.,TRBJ2-1,TRBD2,TRBV28,CASKSWRLAGAGEQFF,TGTGCCAGCAAGAGTTGGCGACTAGCGGGAGCCGGGGAGCAGTTCTTC
few,TRBJ2-5,.,TRBV7-2,CASSTTGQETQYF,TGTGCCAGCAGCACGACAGGTCAAGAGACCCAGTACTTC
.,TRBJ1-1,.,TRBV9,CASSPPAGGTEAFF,TGTGCCAGCAGCCCACCAGCCGGGGGGACTGAAGCTTTCTTT
.,TRBJ2-2,.,TRBV5-6,CASSLGSPNTGELFF,TGTGCCAGCAGCTTGGGGAGTCCGAACACCGGGGAGCTGTTTTTT
few,TRBJ2-1,TRBD2,TRBV11-3,CASSRTSGANNEQFF,TGTGCCAGCAGCCGGACTAGCGGAGCCAACAATGAGCAGTTCTTC